These 5 T cell receptor beta chains originate from one sample sequenced in a study of post-analysis software for immune sequencing data. Findings of the study overall: Five or six TRBV segments were significantly more frequent in patients than in controls. TRBV5-6, TRBV5-1 and TRBV20-1 were among these segments.

Their antigen targets remain unknown. Presence of unique molecular identifiers characterized the TCR beta cDNA libraries. MiXCR, applied by TCRdb to the PCR reads, yields one record per CDR3 protein. The sample yields about 540,000 distinct CDR3 sequences, 34% seen once. Sequencing was carried out using blood. The receptor source for this set is a girl younger than 18 with multiple sclerosis.

The V gene is TRBV20-1, the J gene TRBJ2-7, with D possibly matching TRBD2 (5 bases). The V and J ends lost 6 bases and 5 bases respectively, with 14 bases between them. The CDR3 loop spans 12 amino acids. Looked up from germline, CDR1 is DFQATT and CDR2 is SNEGSKA (reference sequence). The CDR3 DNA reads as TGCAGTGCGCAAGGACCCGGGAACGAGCAGTACTTC. It codes for CSAQGPGNEQYF.

This clonotype appeared a few times. This rearrangement joins TRBV5-6 to TRBJ2-1; no reliable D call. CDR1 is SGHDT and CDR2 is YYEEEE in the germline V gene. Trimming pared 0 bases from V and 10 bases from J, leaving 11 bases between. The CDR3 runs 13 residues. The CDR3 DNA reads as TGTGCCAGCAGCTTGGAGGTTGGTCAGGAGCAGTTCTTC. It encodes CASSLEVGQEQFF.

This clonotype was picked up a small number of times. The chain is built from TRBV5-1 and TRBJ2-7; 9 nucleotides line up with TRBD1. This CDR3 is built from 15 residues. The germline CDR1 and CDR2 sequences are SGHRS and YFSETQ. V trimming: 0 bases; J trimming: 3 bases; junction bases outside the gene matches: 4. In DNA form, the CDR3 reads TGCGCCAGCAGCTTGGGGACAGGGGATTACTACGAGCAGTACTTC. Translated: CASSLGTGDYYEQYF.

The chain couples TRBV10-3 to TRBJ2-7, with 10 bases identical to TRBD2. Germline CDR1 ENHRY, CDR2 SYGVKD. The length of the CDR3 is 14 residues. The J segment lost 0 bases and the V segment lost 10 bases, leaving 6 bases of the junction unmatched. CDR3: CASALAGNSYEQYF. In DNA form, the CDR3 reads TGTGCCAGCGCACTAGCGGGGAACTCCTACGAGCAGTACTTC.

The CDR3 DNA follows: TGTGCCAGCAAAGGGTTGAGAACAGATACGCAGTATTTT. Its protein is CASKGLRTDTQYF. The chain combines TRBV2 with TRBJ2-3; D gene ambiguous. This CDR3 region has 13 residues. Trimming took off 7 bases at V and 3 bases at J, with 11 bases between the two ends. Per germline, CDR1 SNHLY and CDR2 FYNNEI. The full variable domain, rest sourced from reference TRBV2 and TRBJ2-3, is EPEVTQTPSHQVTQMGQEVILRCVPISNHLYFYWYRQILGQKVEFLVSFYNNEISEKSEIFDDQFSVERPDGSNFTLKIRSTKLEDSAMYFCASKGLRTDTQYFGPGTRLTVL.